A single sample gave rise to the 24 T cell receptor beta chains below, sequenced in a study of Ad26.COV2.S vaccination and SARS-CoV-2 variants. The treatment was: about 20 received Ad26.COV2.S at low or high dose, single or two shots; a few received placebo; per-sample allocation not given. Day 63 following the first vaccine or placebo injection was when the samples were taken. TCRdb's copy holds only in-frame clones and misses some; the assay was immunoSEQ multiplex PCR. The sample shows about 350,000 clones, about 88% of them seen only once. Sequenced material: peripheral blood, taken in a trial of Ad26.COV2.S vaccine versus placebo. All receptors come from a person aged 18-60 years who received the Ad26.COV2.S COVID-19 vaccine or a placebo.

The genes are TRBV6-5 and TRBJ2-1; TRBD1 is a possible D gene (6 bases). This CDR3 is 13 amino acids long. V was pared by 4 bases and J by 7 bases, with 11 bases between. CDR1 and CDR2 (germline): MNHEY, SVGAGI. For the CDR3, the DNA is TGTGCCAGCAGTTTCCGACAGGTGAATGAGCAGTTCTTC. Protein product: CASSFRQVNEQFF.

The chain is built from TRBV28 and TRBJ2-4; maybe TRBD1 (5 bases). The V gene lost 5 bases and the J gene lost 0 bases, with 14 bases spanning the gap. CDR1 is MDHEN and CDR2 is SYDVKM in the germline V gene. The CDR3 has 16 amino acids. The CDR3 DNA reads as TGTGCCAGCAGTACAAGACAGCTTCTAGCCAAAAACATTCAGTACTTC. Its protein is CASSTRQLLAKNIQYF.

The chain links TRBV4-1 to TRBJ2-7; 10 bases are shared with TRBD1. The CDR3 covers 16 residues. Germline assignment: CDR1 MGHRA and CDR2 YSYEKL. Unmatched junction bases numbered 11, after V lost 4 bases and J lost 5 bases. In DNA form, the CDR3 reads TGCGCCAGCAGCCGACCACTCCGGGACAGGGGACACGAGCAGTACTTC. This codes for CASSRPLRDRGHEQYF.

The V and J genes are TRBV29-1 and TRBJ1-1; D is unresolved. The germline V and J ends were trimmed by 4 bases and 0 bases, with 6 bases remaining between them. Germline V gives CDR1 SQVTM, CDR2 ANQGSEA. This CDR3 spans 12 amino acids. This CDR3 is CSVVTLNTEAFF. CDR3 nucleotides: TGCAGCGTTGTTACCCTGAACACTGAAGCTTTCTTT.

This chain connects TRBV5-1 to TRBJ2-5; TRBD2 might be the D (7 bases). V lost 6 bases and J 5 bases, leaving 26 bases between the germline ends. Germline CDR1 SGHRS, CDR2 YFSETQ. The length of the CDR3 is 17 residues. The CDR3 DNA follows: TGCGCCAGCACACCTTCCCTGATTGGGGGGGCTAGGGAGACCCAGTACTTC. Protein: CASTPSLIGGARETQYF.

The chain links TRBV5-1 to TRBJ1-3; D is ambiguous. The V gene's germline CDR1 is SGHRS and CDR2 YFSETQ. The CDR3 totals 16 residues. Trimming took off 0 bases at V and 1 base at J, with 11 bases between the two ends. The CDR3 loop is CASSLEFRLSGNTIYF. As DNA, the CDR3 is TGCGCCAGCAGCTTGGAATTCCGGCTTTCTGGAAACACCATATATTTT.

CDR3 DNA sequence: TGTGCCAGCAGCCGTCCCAGACGGAACACTGAAGCTTTCTTT. Translation gives CASSRPRRNTEAFF. The chain links TRBV5-6 to TRBJ1-1, with no clear D. The CDR3 extends over 14 amino acids. Germline-derived CDR1 and CDR2 are SGHDT and YYEEEE. Trimming stripped 4 bases from V and 1 base from J, with 11 bases between.

The V gene is TRBV3-1 (or the pseudogene TRBV3-2), the J gene TRBJ2-7; D is undetermined. V dropped 1 base and J dropped 6 bases, with 13 bases sitting between them. Germline lookup yields CDR1 LGHDT and CDR2 YNNKEL (reference sequence). The CDR3 is 14 residues long. CDR3 nucleotide sequence: TGTGCCAGCAGCCAAGTCGCCAGGAGCAGCGAGCAGTACTTC. Translated, it gives CASSQVARSSEQYF.

The CDR3 sequence is CAWRRIGLRSGNTIYF. The CDR3, as DNA: TGTGCCTGGAGACGAATTGGACTCCGCTCTGGAAACACCATATATTTT. V and J are TRBV30 and TRBJ1-3; unclear D gene. This CDR3 region has 16 residues. The V and J ends lost 3 bases and 0 bases respectively, with 15 bases between them. The germline V gene encodes CDR1 GTSNPN and CDR2 SVGIG (reference sequence).

V usage is TRBV27 and J usage is TRBJ1-2; D possibly corresponds to TRBD1 (6 bases). Trimming removed 3 bases at V and 1 base at J, with 9 bases between. This CDR3 contains 14 residues. CDR1 and CDR2 (germline): MNHEY, SMNVEV (reference sequence). The CDR3 nucleotides read TGTGCCAGCAGTTTGAAGGGGGGTAACTATGGCTACACCTTC. It encodes CASSLKGGNYGYTF.

This chain links TRBV7-3 with TRBJ2-3; no firm D call. The germline V gene has CDR1 SGHTA and CDR2 FQGTGA. The CDR3 is made up of 15 amino acids. Trimming shortened V by 0 bases and J by 5 bases, and 12 bases separated the two germline ends. Here the CDR3 reads CASSLTVVSQDTQYF. DNA of the CDR3: TGTGCCAGCAGCTTAACTGTGGTTAGCCAAGATACGCAGTATTTT.

The rearrangement joins TRBV18 to TRBJ2-2, with 7 nucleotides matching TRBD1. The ends lost 5 bases at V and 1 base at J; junction bases unmatched: 7. This CDR3 is 16 amino acids long. Germline loops: CDR1 KGHSH, CDR2 LQKENI. Here the CDR3 reads CASSDRVPVNTGELFF. The CDR3 DNA is TGTGCCAGCTCAGACAGGGTCCCCGTGAACACCGGGGAGCTGTTTTTT.

The chain has TRBV4-1 and TRBJ2-6; a possible D gene is TRBD1 (5 bases). This CDR3 is built from 16 residues. V was cut by 3 bases and J by 0 bases, with 9 bases left in between. Looked up from germline, CDR1 is MGHRA and CDR2 is YSYEKL. The CDR3 DNA follows: TGCGCCAGCAGCCAGAAAGACAGCTCTGGGGCCAACGTCCTGACTTTC. It yields the protein CASSQKDSSGANVLTF.

V gene TRBV14 combines with J gene TRBJ2-2; unclear D gene. The CDR3 extends over 12 amino acids. The V gene's germline CDR1 is SGHDN and CDR2 FVKESK. Trimming cost V 5 bases and J 8 bases, with 9 bases left between them. The CDR3 here is CASSWGTGELFF. In DNA, the CDR3 is TGTGCCAGCAGCTGGGGAACGGGGGAGCTGTTTTTT.

The genes are TRBV5-6 and TRBJ2-2; possible D gene TRBD2, 6 bases. The CDR3 sequence is 17 residues long. Deletions cut 4 bases from V and 4 bases from J, with 20 bases between. CDR1 is SGHDT and CDR2 is YYEEEE in the germline V gene. CDR3 loop: CASSDGTPERVTGELFF. CDR3 sequence (DNA): TGTGCCAGCAGCGACGGGACCCCCGAGCGGGTCACCGGGGAGCTGTTTTTT.

The chain links TRBV19 to TRBJ1-5; possibly TRBD1 for D (5 bases). The CDR3 sequence is 16 residues long. With 4 bases removed from V and 4 bases from J, the gap between germline ends came to 17 bases. The germline V gene encodes CDR1 LNHDA and CDR2 SQIVND (reference sequence). CDR3 in DNA: TGTGCCAGTAGTACTCCTTCCGGGACGGGGAATCAGCCCCAGCATTTT. As protein: CASSTPSGTGNQPQHF.

The rearrangement joins TRBV29-1 to TRBJ2-1; tentatively, D is TRBD1 (6 bases). Trimming stripped 0 bases from V and 7 bases from J, with 7 bases between. This CDR3 is 12 amino acids long. Germline V gene sequence: CDR1 SQVTM, CDR2 ANQGSEA. CDR3: CSVEDQGNEQFF. Here the CDR3 DNA reads TGCAGCGTTGAAGATCAGGGGAATGAGCAGTTCTTC.

The J gene is TRBJ2-5, the V gene TRBV5-1; perhaps TRBD1 as D (6 bases). CDR3 length equals 14 residues. CDR1 SGHRS and CDR2 YFSETQ come from the germline V gene. V shed 4 bases and J shed 0 bases, with 10 bases lying between them. As DNA, the CDR3 is TGCGCCAGCAGCGTAGGACAGAACCAAGAGACCCAGTACTTC. Translation gives CASSVGQNQETQYF. Supplemented by reference TRBV5-1 and TRBJ2-5, the full variable domain reads KAGVTQTPRYLIKTRGQQVTLSCSPISGHRSVSWYQQTPGQGLQFLFEYFSETQRNKGNFPGRFSGRQFSNSRSEMNVSTLELGDSALYLCASSVGQNQETQYFGPGTRLLVL.

The chain couples TRBV13 to TRBJ1-1; TRBD1 agrees at 7 bases. CDR1 is PRHDT, CDR2 FYEKMQ, per germline (reference sequence). The CDR3 has 13 residues. V shed 2 bases, J shed 7 bases, and the junction held 4 bases outside the gene matches. DNA of the CDR3: TGTGCCAGCAGCTTAAGGGGGCGGAATGAAGCTTTCTTT. Translating gives CASSLRGRNEAFF. Filled out from reference TRBV13 and TRBJ1-1, the complete variable domain reads AAGVIQSPRHLIKEKRETATLKCYPIPRHDTVYWYQQGPGQDPQFLISFYEKMQSDKGSIPDRFSAQQFSDYHSELNMSSLELGDSALYFCASSLRGRNEAFFGQGTRLTVV.

The chain links TRBV4-3 to TRBJ2-1; 14 nucleotides align to TRBD2. Trimming took 3 bases from V and 8 from J; bases not matched to a gene: 6. Germline CDR1 LGHNA, CDR2 YSLEER. CDR3 size: 16 residues. The CDR3 nucleotides are TGCGCCAGCAGCCAGACGGGACTAGCGGGAGCCTATGAGCAGTTCTTC. Its protein product is CASSQTGLAGAYEQFF.

The V gene is TRBV9, the J gene TRBJ1-4; D remains ambiguous. The CDR3 spans 14 residues. Germline CDR1 is SGDLS and CDR2 is YYNGEE. The V end was cut by 4 bases, the J end by 6 bases, with 13 bases between. The CDR3 loop is CASSPPDAYEKLFF. CDR3 in DNA: TGTGCCAGCAGCCCACCGGACGCTTATGAAAAACTGTTTTTT.

The chain joins TRBV6-5 to TRBJ1-5; no reliable D call. Germline V lookup: CDR1 MNHEY, CDR2 SVGAGI. The CDR3 has 14 residues. Deletions cut 6 bases from V and 3 bases from J, with 12 bases between. CDR3 in DNA: TGTGCCAGCAGCCCCGACGGGAACAATCAGCCCCAGCATTTT. Its translation is CASSPDGNNQPQHF.

V is TRBV7-3 and J is TRBJ2-5; 7 bases fit TRBD2. J lost 4 bases, V lost 3 bases, and 8 bases had no gene match. Germline values: CDR1 SGHTA, CDR2 FQGTGA. The CDR3 totals 15 residues. The CDR3, as DNA: TGTGCCAGCAGCTTGGTGCGGGAGCGGCGAGAGACCCAGTACTTC. This codes for CASSLVRERRETQYF.

The sample holds one count of this clone. V and J are TRBV5-1 and TRBJ1-6; unclear D gene. Between the trimmed V and J ends, which lost 5 bases and 0 bases, there was a span of 9 bases. The CDR3 is 15 amino acids. Germline V CDR1 and CDR2: SGHRS, YFSETQ. The chain's CDR3 is CASRLESSYNSPLHF. The CDR3 DNA reads as TGCGCCAGCAGACTCGAGAGCTCCTATAATTCACCCCTCCACTTT.